These 8 T cell receptor beta chains came from one sample sequenced in a study of shared clonotypes between healthy human individuals. Repertoires were generated with immunoSEQ multiplex PCR, while TCRdb's copy carries only in-frame clones and drops some. Here the sample spans around 550,000 clones, roughly 95% being singletons. Naive CD8 cells comprised CD45RO-negative, CCR7-positively selected cells, excluding terminally differentiated effector memory CD45RA+ cells. The source material was naive CD8+ T cells sorted from blood. These receptors all come from a young woman in good health.

The chain's CDR3 is CASSPNQDSLYEQYF. The CDR3 DNA reads as TGCGCCAGCAGCCCGAATCAGGACAGCCTCTACGAGCAGTACTTC. The chain employs TRBV5-1 and TRBJ2-7; a possible D gene is TRBD1 (6 bases). Per the germline V gene, CDR1 is SGHRS and CDR2 is YFSETQ. There are 15 residues in the CDR3. V was shortened by 4 bases and J by 3 bases, with 17 bases between the two germline ends.

The chain combines TRBV28 with TRBJ2-5; D not resolved. Trimming took off 2 bases at V and 7 bases at J, with 14 bases between the two ends. This CDR3 comprises 14 residues. The germline V gene has CDR1 MDHEN and CDR2 SYDVKM. For the CDR3, the DNA is TGTGCCAGCAGTTTAGCTTGGTACTGGGGGACCCAGTACTTC. It is translated as CASSLAWYWGTQYF. Together with reference TRBV28 and TRBJ2-5, the CDR3 gives the full variable domain: DVKVTQSSRYLVKRTGEKVFLECVQDMDHENMFWYRQDPGLGLRLIYFSYDVKMKEKGDIPEGYSVSREKKERFSLILESASTNQTSMYLCASSLAWYWGTQYFGPGTRLLVL.

The V call is TRBV15, the J call TRBJ2-1; 13 nucleotides align to TRBD2. This CDR3 region has 14 residues. Germline V gives CDR1 LNHNV, CDR2 YYDKDF (reference sequence). Trimming at V came to 7 bases and at J to 6 bases, leaving 3 bases not matched to a gene. This CDR3 is CATMGLAGTNEQFF. CDR3 nucleotides: TGTGCCACCATGGGACTAGCGGGAACCAATGAGCAGTTCTTC.

V and J are TRBV30 and TRBJ1-1; D is uncertain. The V gene lost 3 bases and the J gene lost 2 bases, with 10 bases spanning the gap. Germline CDR1 reads GTSNPN; CDR2 reads SVGIG (reference sequence). The CDR3 extends over 13 amino acids. The chain's CDR3 is CAWSSVLNTEAFF. The CDR3 coding sequence is TGTGCCTGGAGCTCAGTCCTCAACACTGAAGCTTTCTTT.

The rearrangement joins TRBV5-1 to TRBJ2-7, with D possibly being TRBD1 or TRBD2 (5 bases each). The CDR3 has 14 amino acids. The V end lost 5 bases, the J end lost 3 bases, and 15 bases lay between the germline ends. Germline V gives CDR1 SGHRS, CDR2 YFSETQ. In DNA, the CDR3 is TGCGCCAGCAGACTAGTCGACAGTCACTACGAGCAGTACTTC. Translated, it gives CASRLVDSHYEQYF.

The chain carries TRBV11-2 and TRBJ2-7; 9 bases match TRBD1. The CDR3 totals 15 residues. The V gene's germline CDR1 is SGHAT and CDR2 FQNNGV. The junction had 4 bases not matched to a gene; V was cut back by 2 bases and J by 2 bases. CDR3 bases: TGTGCCAGCAGCTTATTCGGGACAGGGACCTACGAGCAGTACTTC. This gives the protein CASSLFGTGTYEQYF.

The chain links TRBV7-7 to TRBJ1-5; maybe TRBD1 (6 bases). Germline values: CDR1 SSHAT, CDR2 FNYEAQ (reference sequence). V was pared by 3 bases and J by 6 bases, with 18 bases between. The CDR3 extends over 16 amino acids. CDR3 sequence: CASSFLYRELGQPQHF. The CDR3 bases are TGTGCCAGCAGCTTCTTATACAGGGAGCTTGGTCAGCCCCAGCATTTT.

The V call is TRBV7-6, the J call TRBJ2-1; D not resolved. The V and J ends lost 5 bases and 5 bases respectively, with 10 bases between them. Germline V gene lookup returns CDR1 SGHVS and CDR2 FNYEAQ. The CDR3 loop spans 13 amino acids. CDR3 nucleotides: TGTGCCAGCAGCGGGTCTGGTCACAATGAGCAGTTCTTC. Translated, it gives CASSGSGHNEQFF.